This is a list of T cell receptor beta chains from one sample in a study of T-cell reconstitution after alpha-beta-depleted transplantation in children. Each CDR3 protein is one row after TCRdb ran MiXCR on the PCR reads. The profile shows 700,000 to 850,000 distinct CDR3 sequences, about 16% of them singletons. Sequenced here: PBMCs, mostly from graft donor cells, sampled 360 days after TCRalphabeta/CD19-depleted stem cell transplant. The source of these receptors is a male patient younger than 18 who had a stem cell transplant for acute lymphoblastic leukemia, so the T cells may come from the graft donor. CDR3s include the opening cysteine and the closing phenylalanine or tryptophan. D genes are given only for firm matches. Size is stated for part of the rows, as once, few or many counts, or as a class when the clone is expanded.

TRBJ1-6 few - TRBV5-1 TGCGCCAGCAGCTTGTATTCACAGGAGGATTCACCCCTCCACTTT CASSLYSQEDSPLHF
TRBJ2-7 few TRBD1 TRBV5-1 TGCGCCAGCAGCCCCCGGACAGGGGGCGGGTACGAGCAGTACTTC CASSPRTGGGYEQYF
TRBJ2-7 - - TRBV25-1 TGTGCCAGCAGTGCCTTTTACGGGTGGCAGGCCTACGAGCAGTACTTC CASSAFYGWQAYEQYF
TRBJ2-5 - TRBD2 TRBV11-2 TGTGCCAGCAGCTCCGGACTAGCGGGAGGGGTTTGGGTAGAGACCCAGTACTTC CASSSGLAGGVWVETQYF
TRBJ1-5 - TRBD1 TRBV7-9 TGTGCCAGCAGCACGGACAGGGTTTTGAGTCAGCCCCAGCATTTT CASSTDRVLSQPQHF
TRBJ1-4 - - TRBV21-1 TGTGCCAGCTTACTGATCGGGTCGGATAATGAAAAACTGTTTTTT CASLLIGSDNEKLFF
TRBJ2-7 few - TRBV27 TGTGCCAGCAGTTCGTCCCCAAAGGGATCCTACGAGCAGTACTTC CASSSSPKGSYEQYF
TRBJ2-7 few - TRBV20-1 TGCAGTGCTAGACCCGGACTACCATTCGAGCAGTACTTC CSARPGLPFEQYF
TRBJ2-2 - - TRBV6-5 TGTGCCAGCAGTTACCGGTGGGAGCTGTTTTTT CASSYRWELFF
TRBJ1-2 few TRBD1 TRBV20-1 TGCAGTGCTGTTGGTCAGGGGGACTATGGTGGCTACACCTTC CSAVGQGDYGGYTF
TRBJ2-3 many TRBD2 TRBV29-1 TGCAGCGTTGAACCCCTCCTAGCGGGAGGGGGAGATACGCAGTATTTT CSVEPLLAGGGDTQYF
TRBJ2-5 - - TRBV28 TGTGCCGCCGGGACCCCTAGGATAGGGACCCAGTACTTC CAAGTPRIGTQYF
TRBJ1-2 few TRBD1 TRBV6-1 TGTGCCAGCAAAGGACAGGGGGCGAACTATGGCTACACCTTC CASKGQGANYGYTF
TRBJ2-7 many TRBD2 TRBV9 TGTGCCAGCAGCGCGGGGACTATGAGGGAGCAGTACTTC CASSAGTMREQYF
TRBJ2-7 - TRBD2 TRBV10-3 TGTGCCATCAGTGAAGCCCTAGCGGGTCCTTCCTACGAGCAGCACTTC CAISEALAGPSYEQHF
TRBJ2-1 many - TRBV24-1 TGTGCCACCAATGGGGCCGGTGTTGAGCAGTTCTTC CATNGAGVEQFF